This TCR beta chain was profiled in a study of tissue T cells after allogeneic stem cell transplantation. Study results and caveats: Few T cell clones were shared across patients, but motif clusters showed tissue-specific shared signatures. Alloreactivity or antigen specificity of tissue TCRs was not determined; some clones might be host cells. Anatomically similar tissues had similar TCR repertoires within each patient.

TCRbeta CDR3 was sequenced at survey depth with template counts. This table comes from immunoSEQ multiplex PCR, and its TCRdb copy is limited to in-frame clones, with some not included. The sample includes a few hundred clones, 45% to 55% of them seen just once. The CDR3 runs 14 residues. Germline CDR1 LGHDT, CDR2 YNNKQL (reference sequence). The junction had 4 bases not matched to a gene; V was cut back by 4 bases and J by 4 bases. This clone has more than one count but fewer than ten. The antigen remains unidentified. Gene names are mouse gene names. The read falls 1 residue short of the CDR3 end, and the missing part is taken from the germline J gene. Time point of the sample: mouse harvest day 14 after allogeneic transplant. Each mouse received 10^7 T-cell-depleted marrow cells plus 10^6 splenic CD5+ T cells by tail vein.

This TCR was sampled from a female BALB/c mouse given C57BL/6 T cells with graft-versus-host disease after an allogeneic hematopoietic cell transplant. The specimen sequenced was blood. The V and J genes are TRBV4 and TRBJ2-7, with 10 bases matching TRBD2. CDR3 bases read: TGTGCCAGCAGCTTGGGACTGGGGTCATATGAACAGTAC. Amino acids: CASSLGLGSYEQY. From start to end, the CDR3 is CASSLGLGSYEQYF.